Below are 25 T cell receptor beta chains sequenced from a single sample in a study of cytomegalovirus exposure and HLA in healthy donors. Sequencing was performed with immunoSEQ multiplex PCR; in TCRdb, only in-frame clones are kept and a portion is missing. The profile shows approximately 150,000 clones, 85% to 90% of them singletons. The specimen was PBMCs. The receptors were sampled from a young woman in good health and CMV-seropositive.

The rearrangement joins TRBV2 to TRBJ2-1; no definite D call. The CDR3 spans 14 residues. In germline, CDR1 is SNHLY, CDR2 FYNNEI. Trimming stripped 6 bases from V and 5 bases from J, with 14 bases between. Here the CDR3 DNA reads TGTGCCAGCAGCAGACTCAGTTACAACAATGAGCAGTTCTTC. It translates to CASSRLSYNNEQFF.

This clone has more than one count but fewer than ten. The chain has TRBV6-6 and TRBJ2-3, with D possibly matching TRBD2 (6 bases). Germline V gene data show CDR1 as MNHNY and CDR2 as SVGAGI (reference sequence). The germline V and J ends were trimmed by 0 bases and 5 bases, with 12 bases remaining between them. This CDR3 contains 15 residues. The CDR3 sequence is CASSYSKGRGDTQYF. The CDR3 DNA reads TGTGCCAGCAGTTACTCGAAGGGGCGGGGAGATACGCAGTATTTT.

This clone was seen once. The rearrangement joins TRBV5-5 to TRBJ2-3, with 9 bases that match TRBD2. The CDR3 runs 15 residues. J lost 3 bases, V lost 5 bases, and 7 bases had no gene match. Germline-derived CDR1 and CDR2 are SGHKS and YYEKEE (reference sequence). The CDR3 region has the DNA TGTGCCAGCAGGACGGGACTAGCAGGGACAGATACGCAGTATTTT. Translation: CASRTGLAGTDTQYF.

This chain links TRBV7-2 with TRBJ1-5; D gene ambiguous. Trimming left V 2 bases short and J 4 bases short, with 12 bases between. Germline V gene lookup returns CDR1 SGHTA and CDR2 FQGNSA. This CDR3 is 15 amino acids long. CDR3 sequence: CASSLYGVHNQPQHF. In DNA, the CDR3 is TGTGCCAGCAGCTTATACGGTGTTCATAATCAGCCCCAGCATTTT. The full variable domain, with the rest looked up from reference TRBV7-2 and TRBJ1-5, is GAGVSQSPSNKVTEKGKDVELRCDPISGHTALYWYRQSLGQGLEFLIYFQGNSAPDKSGLPSDRFSAERTGGSVSTLTIQRTQQEDSAVYLCASSLYGVHNQPQHFGDGTRLSIL.

J is TRBJ2-5 and V is TRBV25-1; 10 bases agree with TRBD2. After removal of 4 bases from V and 2 bases from J, the junction contained 4 bases not matched to a gene. Germline V lookup: CDR1 MGHDK, CDR2 SYGVNS. CDR3 length equals 15 residues. CDR3 nucleotides: TGTGCCAGCAGTGTTAGCGGGAGGATACAAGAGACCCAGTACTTC. Protein sequence: CASSVSGRIQETQYF.

The genes are TRBV6-5 and TRBJ2-7; TRBD1 aligns across 8 bases. Germline values: CDR1 MNHEY, CDR2 SVGAGI. The CDR3 runs to 12 residues. The J segment lost 6 bases and the V segment lost 5 bases, leaving 3 bases of the junction unmatched. The CDR3 reads CASSHDRGEQYF. The CDR3 coding sequence is TGTGCCAGCAGTCACGACAGGGGCGAGCAGTACTTC.

This chain links TRBV28 with TRBJ1-2; D unresolved. Per the germline V gene, CDR1 is MDHEN and CDR2 is SYDVKM. V was shortened by 6 bases and J by 2 bases, with 16 bases between the two germline ends. This CDR3 spans 15 amino acids. The CDR3 here is CASRPSQRYNYGYTF. The CDR3 DNA follows: TGTGCCAGCAGGCCGTCCCAGCGATACAACTATGGCTACACCTTC.

The rearrangement links TRBV7-2 to TRBJ2-1; TRBD2 matches at 9 bases. After removal of 5 bases from V and 6 bases from J, the junction contained 14 bases not matched to a gene. The CDR3 has 17 amino acids. Per germline, CDR1 SGHTA and CDR2 FQGNSA. CDR3: CASSPLRAGGYRNEQFF. In nucleotides, the CDR3 is TGTGCCAGCAGCCCCCTGAGGGCGGGAGGGTATCGCAATGAGCAGTTCTTC.

The CDR3 coding sequence is TGTGCCAGCAGCGTTGGCCGTAGGAGGTCCGGGGAGCTGTTTTTT. Its protein is CASSVGRRRSGELFF. This chain links TRBV9 with TRBJ2-2; possibly TRBD2 for D (5 bases). Germline loops: CDR1 SGDLS, CDR2 YYNGEE. The CDR3 has 15 amino acids. Between the trimmed V and J ends, which lost 2 bases and 6 bases, there was a span of 14 bases. The entire variable domain, with the rest obtained from reference TRBV9 and TRBJ2-2, is as follows: DSGVTQTPKHLITATGQRVTLRCSPRSGDLSVYWYQQSLDQGLQFLIQYYNGEERAKGNILERFSAQQFPDLHSELNLSSLELGDSALYFCASSVGRRRSGELFFGEGSRLTVL.

The genes are TRBV7-9 and TRBJ2-1, with a tentative D call TRBD2 (6 bases). With 5 bases removed from V and 0 bases from J, the gap between germline ends came to 14 bases. The CDR3 has 16 residues. Germline CDR1 is SEHNR and CDR2 is FQNEAQ (reference sequence). CDR3 DNA: TGTGCCAGCAGCCCCTTAGCGGCCAGCTCCTACAATGAGCAGTTCTTC. The encoded protein is CASSPLAASSYNEQFF.

The rearrangement uses TRBV5-1 and TRBJ2-3; a weak D match, TRBD2 (5 bases). The germline V gene has CDR1 SGHRS and CDR2 YFSETQ. The CDR3 sequence is 13 residues long. The V gene lost 5 bases and the J gene lost 0 bases, with 7 bases spanning the gap. CDR3 sequence: CASRPGSTDTQYF. CDR3 DNA sequence: TGCGCCAGCAGACCGGGGAGCACAGATACGCAGTATTTT.

This clone was counted once. The chain is built from TRBV4-3 and TRBJ2-7, with a tentative D call TRBD2 (5 bases). The ends were cut back, 0 bases at V and 2 bases at J, with 8 bases in the middle. This CDR3 comprises 14 residues. The germline V gene encodes CDR1 LGHNA and CDR2 YSLEER. The CDR3 DNA follows: TGCGCCAGCAGCCAAGAGGACTCTGCCTACGAGCAGTACTTC. The encoded protein is CASSQEDSAYEQYF.

The genes are TRBV9 and TRBJ1-2; TRBD1 matches at 7 bases. Per the germline V gene, CDR1 is SGDLS and CDR2 is YYNGEE. V dropped 4 bases and J dropped 2; count of bases not matched to a gene: 2. The CDR3 length is 13 residues. The CDR3 reads CASSLDRNYGYTF. The CDR3 nucleotides are TGTGCCAGCAGCTTGGACAGGAACTATGGCTACACCTTC.

This chain links TRBV28 with TRBJ2-7, with 9 bases fitting TRBD1. CDR3 length: 17 amino acids. Looked up from germline, CDR1 is MDHEN and CDR2 is SYDVKM. V shed 6 bases and J 2 bases; nucleotides not matched to a gene: 14. DNA for the CDR3: TGTGCCAGCAGGCCCTCCTCGGGACAGGGAAAAACCTACGAGCAGTACTTC. Translation: CASRPSSGQGKTYEQYF.

As DNA, the CDR3 is TGTGCCAGACAGGGGCTCCACGAGCAGTACTTC. Its translation: CARQGLHEQYF. The chain uses TRBV30 and TRBJ2-7; 8 bases fit TRBD1. Germline-derived CDR1 and CDR2 are GTSNPN and SVGIG (reference sequence). V was clipped by 8 bases and J by 5 bases; unmatched bases: 5. CDR3 length equals 11 residues.

The J gene is TRBJ1-2, the V gene TRBV7-9; maybe TRBD1 (5 bases). Between the trimmed V and J ends, which lost 3 bases and 5 bases, there was a span of 10 bases. In germline, CDR1 is SEHNR, CDR2 FQNEAQ (reference sequence). The CDR3 spans 13 residues. The CDR3 DNA reads TGTGCCAGCAGCTTTCGGGGGGAATATGGCTACACCTTC. Amino acid sequence: CASSFRGEYGYTF.

The CDR3 nucleotides read TGTGCCAGCAGTGCCGGGACTAGCGGAGCCAAAAACATTCAGTACTTC. This gives the protein CASSAGTSGAKNIQYF. The chain recombines TRBV2 with TRBJ2-4; 11 bases map to TRBD2. CDR3 length equals 16 residues. Germline values: CDR1 SNHLY, CDR2 FYNNEI. V was pared by 4 bases and J by 0 bases, with 2 bases of the junction left unmatched.

The CDR3 region has the DNA TGTGCCATCAGGACAGGGGCTTACAATGAGCAGTTCTTC. Protein: CAIRTGAYNEQFF. The rearrangement joins TRBV10-3 to TRBJ2-1; TRBD1 aligns across 8 bases. The CDR3 has 13 residues. Germline CDR1 is ENHRY and CDR2 is SYGVKD. The V and J ends lost 6 bases and 4 bases, in that order; junction bases with no gene match: 2.

V is TRBV6-1 and J is TRBJ2-7; a possible D gene is TRBD1 (6 bases). The CDR3 contains 13 residues. V shed 2 bases and J shed 3 bases, with 8 bases lying between them. Germline V CDR1 and CDR2: MNHNS, SASEGT. CDR3 in amino acids: CASSETGFYEQYF. The CDR3 coding sequence is TGTGCCAGCAGTGAAACAGGGTTCTACGAGCAGTACTTC.

V and J are TRBV30 and TRBJ2-7, with 10 bases aligning to TRBD2. The V segment lost 4 bases and the J segment 2 bases; nucleotides outside the gene matches: 14. This CDR3 region has 17 residues. Per the germline V gene, CDR1 is GTSNPN and CDR2 is SVGIG (reference sequence). This CDR3 reads CAWTRPLAGALPYEQYF. CDR3 DNA: TGTGCCTGGACCCGACCTCTAGCGGGAGCTCTCCCCTACGAGCAGTACTTC.

The J gene is TRBJ2-2, the V gene TRBV11-2; D remains unclear. This CDR3 contains 12 residues. Trimming shortened V by 7 bases and J by 4 bases, and 7 bases separated the two germline ends. The germline V gene encodes CDR1 SGHAT and CDR2 FQNNGV. Here the CDR3 reads CASTPGTGELFF. For the CDR3, the DNA is TGTGCCAGCACCCCCGGCACCGGGGAGCTGTTTTTT.

This clone was observed a single time. J is TRBJ1-5 and V is TRBV10-1; the D gene is possibly TRBD1 (6 bases). The CDR3 sequence is 16 residues long. The V gene lost 4 bases and the J gene lost 4 bases, with 17 bases spanning the gap. Germline CDR1 is WNHNN and CDR2 is SYGVQD (reference sequence). The CDR3 here is CASSALGGGENQPQHF. The DNA of the CDR3 is TGCGCCAGCAGTGCTTTGGGAGGGGGGGAAAATCAGCCCCAGCATTTT.

This clone was detected once. The chain carries TRBV7-2 and TRBJ2-7, with 11 bases aligning to TRBD2. Germline V gene lookup returns CDR1 SGHTA and CDR2 FQGNSA. Germline trimming cut 3 bases from V and 1 base from J; bases unmatched to any gene: 5. The CDR3 has 16 amino acids. The DNA for the CDR3 is TGTGCCAGCAGCTTGGGCGGGACTAGCGGTTCCTACGAGCAGTACTTC. This sequence encodes CASSLGGTSGSYEQYF.

The chain joins TRBV11-3 to TRBJ2-1; TRBD2 agrees at 9 bases. Trimming at V came to 4 bases and at J to 9 bases, leaving 7 bases not matched to a gene. This CDR3 is 14 amino acids long. Germline values: CDR1 SGHNT, CDR2 YENEEA. This CDR3 is CASSSVAGAGEQFF. The CDR3 nucleotides read TGTGCCAGCAGCTCCGTAGCGGGAGCTGGTGAGCAGTTCTTC.

The V call is TRBV6-5, the J call TRBJ2-2; 7 bases align to TRBD2. The germline V gene encodes CDR1 MNHEY and CDR2 SVGAGI. V gave up 6 bases and J gave up 2 bases; unmatched junction bases: 6. The CDR3 is 15 residues long. This CDR3 reads CASSRDYQNTGELFF. The CDR3 nucleotides read TGTGCCAGCAGCCGGGACTACCAAAACACCGGGGAGCTGTTTTTT.